This is a list of T cell receptor beta chains from one sample in a study of cytotoxic CD8 clonotypes in ibrutinib-treated CLL. This table comes from immunoSEQ multiplex PCR, and its TCRdb copy is limited to in-frame clones, with some not included. The data show approximately 320,000 clones, with approximately 67% seen just once and 6.3% held by the top ten. Sequencing used PBMCs, obtained after 36 months of ibrutinib treatment. Receptors were obtained from a human donor with chronic lymphocytic leukemia. Both conserved end residues are part of each CDR3. A D gene is named only where the DNA matches it firmly. A row's size may be missing; if present it is once, few, many or a size class.

V gene	CDR3 length	clone size	J gene	D gene	CDR3 DNA	CDR3 protein
TRBV5-1	17	.	TRBJ2-2	TRBD2	TGCGCCAGCAGCAAGGGACTAGCGGGGGCTGAAACCGGGGAGCTGTTTTTT	CASSKGLAGAETGELFF
TRBV27	11	few	TRBJ2-3	.	TGTGCCACAGGACAAACAGATACGCAGTATTTT	CATGQTDTQYF
TRBV5-6	17	once	TRBJ2-7	.	TGTGCCAGCAGCTTGGGTCCGTCAGGGAGAAGATCCTACGAGCAGTACTTC	CASSLGPSGRRSYEQYF
TRBV7-9	12	.	TRBJ2-1	.	TGTGCCAGCAGCTCGGGGGACGATGAGCAGTTCTTC	CASSSGDDEQFF
TRBV28	14	.	TRBJ2-7	TRBD2	TGTGCCAGCAGTGGGGAGGGGCTCTCAGGCGAGCAGTACTTC	CASSGEGLSGEQYF
TRBV29-1	13	.	TRBJ1-2	.	TGCAGCGTTTCGGGGGGTGGCGGCTATGGCTACACCTTC	CSVSGGGGYGYTF
TRBV6-6	10	.	TRBJ1-1	.	TGTGCCAGCAGTTTGACTGAAGCTTTCTTT	CASSLTEAFF
TRBV28	19	.	TRBJ2-7	TRBD2	TGTGCCAGCAGTTTCGCATTGTCTGTGGCGGGAGTTTGGTCCTACGAGCAGTACTTC	CASSFALSVAGVWSYEQYF
TRBV29-1	12	.	TRBJ1-4	.	TGCAGCGTTTGGTTCTCTAATGAAAAACTGTTTTTT	CSVWFSNEKLFF
TRBV7-3	14	.	TRBJ2-7	.	TGTGCCAGCAGCTTAATGGGGGGTACCTACGAGCAGTACTTC	CASSLMGGTYEQYF
TRBV5-1	15	.	TRBJ2-7	.	TGCGCCAGCAGCTTGGGCACAGGGGAGGGATACGAGCAGTACTTC	CASSLGTGEGYEQYF
TRBV13	16	.	TRBJ2-3	.	TGTGCCAGCAGCCCCAGGGACATCTCTAGCACAGATACGCAGTATTTT	CASSPRDISSTDTQYF
TRBV6-6	15	.	TRBJ2-2	.	TGTGCCAGCAGTTACTTGCGGGGTAACACCGGGGAGCTGTTTTTT	CASSYLRGNTGELFF
TRBV5-1	14	.	TRBJ2-3	.	TGCGCCAGCAGCTTGACCACGAGCACAGATACGCAGTATTTT	CASSLTTSTDTQYF
TRBV27	16	.	TRBJ2-5	.	TGTGCCAGCAGTTCGCCGATCCCGGGGAAGTCCGAGACCCAGTACTTC	CASSSPIPGKSETQYF
TRBV19	13	.	TRBJ2-1	.	TGTGCCAGTAGTGTAAGACTAGTGGGTGAGCAGTTCTTC	CASSVRLVGEQFF
TRBV18	14	.	TRBJ1-4	.	TGTGCCAGCTCACAGGGAGCTACTAATGAAAAACTGTTTTTT	CASSQGATNEKLFF
TRBV7-2	14	few	TRBJ2-3	.	TGTGCCAGCAGCTTATCCTCGGTTGGCGCCCCGCAGTATTTT	CASSLSSVGAPQYF
TRBV4-1	13	.	TRBJ1-4	.	TGCGCCAGCAGCCAGTGGGAAGGTGAAAAACTGTTTTTT	CASSQWEGEKLFF
TRBV10-3	13	.	TRBJ2-7	TRBD2	TGTGCCACCACGCCGGACTGGGAGGGGGAGCAGTACTTC	CATTPDWEGEQYF
TRBV11-2	14	.	TRBJ2-1	.	TGTGCCAGCAGCTTTACGGGCTCCATCAATGAGCAGTTCTTC	CASSFTGSINEQFF
TRBV7-9	13	.	TRBJ2-6	.	TGTGCCAGGGAGGTTTCTGGGGCCAACGTCCTGACTTTC	CAREVSGANVLTF
TRBV29-1	15	.	TRBJ1-4	TRBD1	TGCAGCGTTGAAGAGTGGGCAGGGGGTAATGAAAAACTGTTTTTT	CSVEEWAGGNEKLFF
TRBV18	14	once	TRBJ1-2	.	TGTGCCAGCTCACCCGGGGGGCTACCCTATGGCTACACCTTC	CASSPGGLPYGYTF
TRBV18	13	.	TRBJ1-5	.	TGTGCCAGCGCCGAAGTTAGCAATCAGCCCCAGCATTTT	CASAEVSNQPQHF
TRBV7-2	16	.	TRBJ2-5	TRBD2	TGTGCCAGCAGCTTAGTGGGGACTAGCGGGAAAGAGACCCAGTACTTC	CASSLVGTSGKETQYF
TRBV29-1	12	.	TRBJ1-1	.	TGCAGCGTTGATGGTCCGAACACTGAAGCTTTCTTT	CSVDGPNTEAFF
TRBV9	19	few	TRBJ2-3	.	TGTGCCAGCAGCTCACCGAGGCCGCTACGATTTGCGGACACAGATACGCAGTATTTT	CASSSPRPLRFADTDTQYF
TRBV2	12	.	TRBJ2-7	TRBD2	TGTGCCAGCAGTAGCGGGGGTTACGAGCAGTACTTC	CASSSGGYEQYF
TRBV5-1	16	.	TRBJ1-4	.	TGCGCCAGCAGCCTCCAGCCCGGGGAAGCTAATGAAAAACTGTTTTTT	CASSLQPGEANEKLFF
TRBV29-1	13	.	TRBJ1-1	.	TGCAGCGTTAAAGTATCGGGGAACACTGAAGCTTTCTTT	CSVKVSGNTEAFF
TRBV7-9	16	.	TRBJ2-1	.	TGTGCCAGCAGCTCCGGGGGGACAGCCGACTACAATGAGCAGTTCTTC	CASSSGGTADYNEQFF
TRBV2	14	.	TRBJ1-4	TRBD1	TGTGCCAGCAGCCCAGACAGGGGCAACGAAAAACTGTTTTTT	CASSPDRGNEKLFF
TRBV7-9	17	.	TRBJ2-1	TRBD1	TGTGCCAGCAGCGCCAAATACAGGGGGCTTGGTGGCGATGAGCAGTTCTTC	CASSAKYRGLGGDEQFF
TRBV12-5	15	.	TRBJ2-7	TRBD1	TGTGCTAGTGGTTTGGCTCGGACAGGGGGCTACGAGCAGTACTTC	CASGLARTGGYEQYF
TRBV5-1	13	.	TRBJ2-7	TRBD2	TGCGCCATCCGAACCTACCAAGTGACTAGCGAGTACTTC	CAIRTYQVTSEYF
TRBV4-1	15	few	TRBJ2-7	.	TGCGCCAGCAGCCAAGATCGCACAGGGACGTACGAGCAGTACTTC	CASSQDRTGTYEQYF
TRBV5-6	15	few	TRBJ2-3	.	TGTGCCAGCAGCTTGCCCGGGGTCGGCACAGATACGCAGTATTTT	CASSLPGVGTDTQYF
TRBV6-5	12	few	TRBJ2-1	.	TGTGCCAGCAGTCTTATTATTGGGGAGCAGTTCTTC	CASSLIIGEQFF
TRBV19	16	.	TRBJ2-7	.	TGTGCCAGTAGTAGATCCGGCGCCGTCCTTGCTCACGAGCAGTACTTC	CASSRSGAVLAHEQYF
TRBV7-8	16	.	TRBJ2-4	.	TGTGCCAGCAGCTTACTTGGCGAGGGCGCCAAAAACATTCAGTACTTC	CASSLLGEGAKNIQYF
TRBV6-1	14	.	TRBJ2-7	TRBD1	TGTGCCAGCACCGAAGGACAGGGCCTATACGAGCAGTACTTC	CASTEGQGLYEQYF
TRBV7-8	15	.	TRBJ1-1	TRBD1	TGTGCCAGCAGCTTAAGAATTTGGGACAGCTATGAAGCTTTCTTT	CASSLRIWDSYEAFF
TRBV4-1	16	few	TRBJ2-7	.	TGCGCCAGCAGCCAAGAGGAAGTGACTTATACCTACGAGCAGTACTTC	CASSQEEVTYTYEQYF
TRBV6-5	13	few	TRBJ1-2	.	TGTGCCAGCAGCCCGGGGCTTCGGAGTGGCTACACCTTC	CASSPGLRSGYTF
TRBV27	14	.	TRBJ2-3	.	TGTGCCAGCAGTTTAAACAAACGCACAGATACGCAGTATTTT	CASSLNKRTDTQYF
TRBV7-3	15	.	TRBJ2-3	.	TGTGCCAGCAGCTTAGGCCTTCGCCGGGAAGATACGCAGTATTTT	CASSLGLRREDTQYF